This entry features one T cell receptor beta chain sequence. Study processing details: Reference gene primers were amplified, and this amplification served to estimate nucleated cell counts. The method was immunoSEQ multiplex PCR; TCRdb's version includes in-frame clones alone and lacks a portion of them. The V and J calls and clone size come from that table; D and trimming were worked out from the DNA. Of a few hundred thousand clones in the sample, around 89% were seen once. This sample is drawn from a study of blood T cell repertoires in COVID-19. There are 16 residues in the CDR3. The germline V gene has CDR1 MNHEY and CDR2 SMNVEV (reference sequence). J was trimmed by 4 bases and V by 3 bases; bases with no gene match: 10.

Material for sequencing was peripheral blood. The rearrangement links TRBV27 to TRBJ1-2, with 8 positions matching TRBD1. This sequence was found in a woman in her 50s with COVID-19, enrolled during active disease. The DNA for the CDR3 is TGTGCCAGCAGTTTCCGAGGGACAGGTCTTTTCTATGGCTACACCTTC. This codes for CASSFRGTGLFYGYTF.